This passage covers 22 T cell receptor beta chains from one sample sequenced in a study of regulatory T cells in long-lasting Graves disease. Relying on iRepertoire HTBI primers and Arm-PCR of CDR3 regions, the team built TCR beta libraries. TCRdb used MiXCR to reprocess the multiplex PCR reads, holding one entry per CDR3 protein. Seen here are about half a million distinct CDR3 sequences, 22% observed once, and the top ten hold over 10%. Indicated time point: persistent/refractory GD, antithyroid drugs over 5 years with positive TRAb. RNA from PBMCs was the source of the TCR library. This specimen was peripheral blood mononuclear cells (PBMCs), taken when the disease was refractory, from a patient treated with antithyroid drugs. These receptors were collected from a female donor with Graves disease.

This clonotype was detected ten times or more. This chain joins TRBV20-1 and TRBJ1-1; no reliable D call. The CDR3 spans 12 residues. The V end was cut by 4 bases, the J end by 7 bases, with 13 bases between. Germline CDR1 DFQATT, CDR2 SNEGSKA (reference sequence). CDR3 DNA sequence: TGCAGTGCTACGCCGGGGTGGGTTGAAGCTTTCTTT. Amino acids: CSATPGWVEAFF.

The sample holds many counts of this clonotype. The rearrangement joins TRBV7-2 to TRBJ2-7, with 11 bases matching TRBD2. Per the germline V gene, CDR1 is SGHTA and CDR2 is FQGNSA. The CDR3 is made up of 17 amino acids. The junction had 12 bases not matched to a gene; V was cut back by 4 bases and J by 4 bases. CDR3 amino acids: CASSSPEELAGVYEQYF. The CDR3 DNA follows: TGTGCCAGCAGCTCCCCGGAGGAACTAGCGGGGGTGTACGAGCAGTACTTC.

This clonotype was picked up many times. The chain carries TRBV2 and TRBJ2-1, with 10 bases identical to TRBD2. This CDR3 is 20 amino acids long. The germline gives CDR1 SNHLY, CDR2 FYNNEI. With 3 bases clipped from V and 0 bases from J, the junction kept 14 bases outside the gene matches. The CDR3 sequence is CASSDTHGTSAQSSYNEQFF. The CDR3, as DNA: TGTGCCAGCAGTGACACTCACGGGACTAGCGCTCAGAGCTCCTACAATGAGCAGTTCTTC.

As for this clonotype: This clone may be a read error of a much larger clone one base away. The chain links TRBV28 to TRBJ1-1, with D perhaps TRBD1 (5 bases). The germline V and J ends were trimmed by 4 bases and 4 bases, with 10 bases remaining between them. The CDR3 spans 13 residues. Germline assignment: CDR1 MDHEN and CDR2 SYDVKM. The CDR3 DNA sequence: TGTGCCAGCAGTTCAGAGGGGAGCACTGAAGCTTTCTTT. Translation gives CASSSEGSTEAFF.

This clonotype was picked up many times. V usage is TRBV2 and J usage is TRBJ2-2, with D perhaps matching TRBD2 (5 bases). This CDR3 contains 16 residues. Trimming pared 4 bases from V and 5 bases from J, leaving 17 bases between. Germline loops: CDR1 SNHLY, CDR2 FYNNEI. CDR3 protein: CASSVGFIEGTGELFF. The CDR3 bases are TGTGCCAGCAGTGTGGGATTCATCGAGGGAACCGGGGAGCTGTTTTTT.

The sample holds many counts of this clonotype. V gene TRBV6-5 combines with J gene TRBJ1-4; TRBD1 matches at 12 bases. Looked up from germline, CDR1 is MNHEY and CDR2 is SVGAGI. This CDR3 is built from 18 residues. With V trimmed by 2 bases and J by 6 bases, 10 bases remained unmatched. For the CDR3, the DNA is TGTGCCAGCAGTTACCGATTTGGGACAGGGGGCGGGGATGAAAAACTGTTTTTT. Protein: CASSYRFGTGGGDEKLFF.

The genes are TRBV4-3 and TRBJ2-5; D perhaps matches TRBD2 (6 bases). The CDR3 totals 17 residues. Germline V gene data show CDR1 as LGHNA and CDR2 as YSLEER. V gave up 6 bases and J gave up 0 bases, with 20 bases separating them. CDR3 sequence (DNA): TGCGCCAGCAGTCCCCGGGGAGGCCCGAAGTACCAAGAGACCCAGTACTTC. It codes for CASSPRGGPKYQETQYF.

The genes are TRBV19 and TRBJ1-5; D remains ambiguous. Germline CDR1 and CDR2: LNHDA and SQIVND (reference sequence). There are 15 residues in the CDR3. V was clipped by 6 bases and J by 2 bases, with 14 bases between them. In nucleotides, the CDR3 is TGTGCCAGTAGCTCTGGGATCCGCGGCAATCAGCCCCAGCATTTT. This encodes CASSSGIRGNQPQHF. Supplemented by reference TRBV19 and TRBJ1-5, the full variable domain reads DGGITQSPKYLFRKEGQNVTLSCEQNLNHDAMYWYRQDPGQGLRLIYYSQIVNDFQKGDIAEGYSVSREKKESFPLTVTSAQKNPTAFYLCASSSGIRGNQPQHFGDGTRLSIL.

V gene TRBV28 combines with J gene TRBJ2-1; TRBD2 is a possible D gene (6 bases). Per the germline V gene, CDR1 is MDHEN and CDR2 is SYDVKM. This CDR3 spans 13 amino acids. The ends were cut back, 2 bases at V and 9 bases at J, with 11 bases in the middle. Here the CDR3 DNA reads TGTGCCAGCAGTTTAGCCACTAGCAGTGAGCAGTTCTTC. It codes for CASSLATSSEQFF.

In this sample, this clonotype turned up a few times. The chain couples TRBV11-3 to TRBJ1-1; D remains ambiguous. The CDR3 spans 19 residues. The germline V gene encodes CDR1 SGHNT and CDR2 YENEEA. Trimming removed 1 base from V and 0 bases from J, with 21 bases in between. CDR3 nucleotides: TGTGCCAGCAGCTTAGTAAAGGCGGCAGGCTGGTCGGTGAACACTGAAGCTTTCTTT. The encoded protein is CASSLVKAAGWSVNTEAFF.

The chain recombines TRBV29-1 with TRBJ1-1; D gene ambiguous. Germline CDR1 reads SQVTM; CDR2 reads ANQGSEA. The CDR3 loop spans 14 amino acids. Trimming stripped 6 bases from V and 2 bases from J, with 16 bases between. The CDR3 region has the DNA TGCAGCGTGAGAGGTGGCTCCCAAAACACTGAAGCTTTCTTT. Translation: CSVRGGSQNTEAFF.

This clonotype was recorded at least ten times. V gene TRBV29-1 combines with J gene TRBJ1-5; 9 bases are shared with TRBD1. The CDR3 loop spans 14 amino acids. Germline lookup yields CDR1 SQVTM and CDR2 ANQGSEA. V lost 6 bases to trimming and J lost 5 bases; unmatched junction nucleotides: 8. As DNA, the CDR3 is TGCAGCGTCAGGACAGGGGCATCCGATCAGCCCCAGCATTTT. Protein sequence: CSVRTGASDQPQHF.

This rearrangement joins TRBV30 to TRBJ1-2; D ambiguous. Germline loops: CDR1 GTSNPN, CDR2 SVGIG (reference sequence). Trimming took 3 bases from V and 1 from J, leaving 15 bases between them. The CDR3 has 15 amino acids. CDR3 protein: CAWRGERPLNYGYTF. CDR3 nucleotides: TGTGCCTGGAGGGGCGAGCGCCCCCTTAACTATGGCTACACCTTC.

The chain uses TRBV6-5 and TRBJ2-7; D is uncertain. CDR1 and CDR2 (germline): MNHEY, SVGAGI. The CDR3 is made up of 17 amino acids. Trimming left V 3 bases short and J 0 bases short, with 18 bases between. The chain's CDR3 is CASSYQRVSLSSYEQYF. The CDR3, as DNA: TGTGCCAGCAGTTATCAGAGAGTGAGTTTAAGCTCCTACGAGCAGTACTTC.

The chain links TRBV19 to TRBJ2-6; D uncertain. Germline assignment: CDR1 LNHDA and CDR2 SQIVND (reference sequence). Trimming removed 5 bases at V and 0 bases at J, with 5 bases between. The CDR3 runs to 14 residues. Here the CDR3 reads CASSQISGANVLTF. The CDR3 DNA follows: TGTGCCAGTAGTCAAATCTCTGGGGCCAACGTCCTGACTTTC.

This clonotype was observed many times. Germline is not matched at one junction end, which may reflect a read error. The chain recombines TRBV5-1 with TRBJ1-1; tentatively, D is TRBD1 (5 bases). CDR1 and CDR2 from the germline V gene are SGHRS and YFSETQ. This CDR3 is 13 amino acids long. The CDR3 sequence is CASRRQQNTEAFF. The CDR3 DNA follows: TGTGCCAGTAGAAGACAGCAGAACACTGAAGCTTTCTTT.

This clonotype was detected many times. The chain joins TRBV29-1 to TRBJ1-1; maybe TRBD1 (5 bases). The CDR3 totals 14 residues. Germline lookup yields CDR1 SQVTM and CDR2 ANQGSEA. V was clipped by 2 bases and J by 7 bases, with 17 bases between them. CDR3 sequence (DNA): TGCAGCGTTGAACACTTGACCGCGGGGGGTGAAGCTTTCTTT. Translating gives CSVEHLTAGGEAFF.

The chain employs TRBV6-1 and TRBJ1-3; 8 bases agree with TRBD1. The CDR3 runs to 15 residues. Germline V gene sequence: CDR1 MNHNS, CDR2 SASEGT. The ends lost 6 bases at V and 5 bases at J; junction bases unmatched: 9. The CDR3 DNA sequence: TGTGCCAGCAGGTCGCCCGGACAGGGTCGAAACACCATATATTTT. Protein sequence: CASRSPGQGRNTIYF.

J is TRBJ2-7 and V is TRBV7-2; TRBD1 or TRBD2 may be the D gene (6 bases each). Germline CDR1 reads SGHTA; CDR2 reads FQGNSA. The CDR3 is 14 residues long. Trimming took off 2 bases at V and 7 bases at J, with 15 bases between the two ends. Here the CDR3 reads CASSLLGQGGEQYF. The CDR3 DNA follows: TGTGCCAGCAGCTTATTGGGGCAAGGGGGGGAGCAGTACTTC.

This clonotype turned up a few times. J is TRBJ1-6 and V is TRBV20-1, with 9 bases that match TRBD1. The germline V gene has CDR1 DFQATT and CDR2 SNEGSKA (reference sequence). CDR3 length: 13 amino acids. V shed 4 bases, J shed 9 bases, and the junction held 4 bases outside the gene matches. CDR3 loop: CSATTGGVSPLHF. The CDR3 DNA reads as TGCAGTGCTACGACAGGGGGAGTTTCACCCCTCCACTTT.

The J gene is TRBJ1-3, the V gene TRBV19; the D is unclear. This CDR3 has 12 residues. Trimming removed 6 bases at V and 4 bases at J, with 7 bases between. In germline, CDR1 is LNHDA, CDR2 SQIVND (reference sequence). CDR3 protein: CASRDRGNTIYF. CDR3 DNA sequence: TGTGCCAGTAGGGACCGGGGAAACACCATATATTTT.

Many counts were recorded for this clonotype. The chain couples TRBV5-1 to TRBJ1-2, with D possibly TRBD1 on 6 matching bases. V was cut by 0 bases and J by 8 bases, with 11 bases left in between. This CDR3 spans 13 amino acids. Germline V gives CDR1 SGHRS, CDR2 YFSETQ. The CDR3 reads CASSLAGADGYTF. Written as DNA, the CDR3 is TGCGCCAGCAGCTTGGCAGGGGCGGACGGCTACACCTTC. Variable domain in full (rest from reference TRBV5-1 and TRBJ1-2): KAGVTQTPRYLIKTRGQQVTLSCSPISGHRSVSWYQQTPGQGLQFLFEYFSETQRNKGNFPGRFSGRQFSNSRSEMNVSTLELGDSALYLCASSLAGADGYTFGSGTRLTVV.